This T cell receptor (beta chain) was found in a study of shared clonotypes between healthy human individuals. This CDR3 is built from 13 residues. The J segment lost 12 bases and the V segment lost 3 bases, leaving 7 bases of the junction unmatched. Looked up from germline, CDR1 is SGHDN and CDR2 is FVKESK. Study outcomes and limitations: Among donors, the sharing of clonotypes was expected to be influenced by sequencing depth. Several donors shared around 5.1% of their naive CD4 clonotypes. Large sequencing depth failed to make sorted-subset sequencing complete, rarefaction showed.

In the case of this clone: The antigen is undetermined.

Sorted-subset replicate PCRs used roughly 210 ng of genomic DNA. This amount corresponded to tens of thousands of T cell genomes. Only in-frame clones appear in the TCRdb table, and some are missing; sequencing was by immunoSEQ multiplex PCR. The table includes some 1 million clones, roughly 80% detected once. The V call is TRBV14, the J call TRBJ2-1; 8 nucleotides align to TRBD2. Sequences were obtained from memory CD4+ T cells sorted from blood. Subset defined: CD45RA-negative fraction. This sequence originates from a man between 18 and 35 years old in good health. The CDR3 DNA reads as TGTGCCAGCAGCCACGGGGGGGTATTTGGGCAGTTCTTC. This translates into CASSHGGVFGQFF.